The 9 T cell receptor beta chains below all came from one sample that was sequenced in a study of CD8 T cells in ankylosing spondylitis. TCRdb ran MiXCR on the 5' RACE reads and lists one entry per CDR3 protein. Of 350,000 or so distinct CDR3 sequences listed, 11% are singletons. The material sequenced was blood, either unsorted or a sorted T cell fraction (not recorded which). These receptors originate from a female donor with ankylosing spondylitis or in good health (not recorded which).

The rearrangement joins TRBV5-1 to TRBJ2-1, with D perhaps TRBD1 or TRBD2 (5 bases each). Trimming shortened V by 4 bases and J by 6 bases, and 17 bases separated the two germline ends. This CDR3 contains 15 residues. CDR1 is SGHRS, CDR2 YFSETQ, per germline. CDR3 sequence: CASSPRDHGPNEQFF. CDR3 bases: TGCGCCAGCAGCCCCCGGGACCATGGGCCCAATGAGCAGTTCTTC. Complete variable domain (other parts from reference TRBV5-1 and TRBJ2-1): KAGVTQTPRYLIKTRGQQVTLSCSPISGHRSVSWYQQTPGQGLQFLFEYFSETQRNKGNFPGRFSGRQFSNSRSEMNVSTLELGDSALYLCASSPRDHGPNEQFFGPGTRLTVL.

This clonotype was seen many times. V is TRBV27 and J is TRBJ2-1; D unclear. The V gene lost 6 bases and the J gene lost 1 base, with 10 bases spanning the gap. Germline V CDR1 and CDR2: MNHEY, SMNVEV (reference sequence). CDR3 length: 14 residues. CDR3 sequence (DNA): TGTGCCAGCAGACCCTACGAGTCCTACAATGAGCAGTTCTTC. This sequence encodes CASRPYESYNEQFF.

This chain links TRBV15 with TRBJ2-7, with D perhaps TRBD1 or TRBD2 (7 bases each). With 0 bases removed from V and 8 bases from J, the gap between germline ends came to 26 bases. CDR1 is LNHNV and CDR2 is YYDKDF in the germline V gene (reference sequence). The length of the CDR3 is 18 residues. CDR3 sequence reads: CATSRDQAGGSLAEKQYF. The CDR3 DNA sequence: TGTGCCACCAGCAGAGATCAAGCAGGGGGAAGTCTAGCGGAAAAGCAGTACTTC.

In its sample, this clonotype was seen many times. The chain is built from TRBV7-8 and TRBJ2-1; D is possibly TRBD1 (6 bases). V was shortened by 1 base and J by 4 bases, with 8 bases between the two germline ends. CDR3 size: 14 residues. From germline, CDR1 is SGHVS and CDR2 FQNEAQ. This chain's CDR3 is CASSLEDSYNEQFF. In DNA form, the CDR3 reads TGTGCCAGCAGCTTAGAGGACAGTTACAATGAGCAGTTCTTC.

This clonotype has a handful of counts. The genes are TRBV15 and TRBJ1-2; 8 nucleotides line up with TRBD1. The CDR3 is 16 amino acids. The germline CDR1 and CDR2 sequences are LNHNV and YYDKDF (reference sequence). The ends lost 0 bases at V and 5 bases at J; junction bases unmatched: 8. DNA of the CDR3: TGTGCCACCAGCAGAGACCCTTCGACAGGGGCGTATGGCTACACCTTC. It codes for CATSRDPSTGAYGYTF.

This clonotype was recorded a few times. The chain uses TRBV28 and TRBJ2-5; 10 nucleotides agree with TRBD2. Trimming took 4 bases from V and 1 from J; bases not matched to a gene: 6. The CDR3 is 16 amino acids. Per the germline V gene, CDR1 is MDHEN and CDR2 is SYDVKM. CDR3 bases: TGTGCCAGCAGTTCTTTTACTAGCGGGGCCCAAGAGACCCAGTACTTC. Translated, it gives CASSSFTSGAQETQYF.

This clonotype occurred many times. The V and J genes are TRBV20-1 and TRBJ2-1, with 8 bases lining up with TRBD2. The CDR3 spans 14 residues. Germline V gene data show CDR1 as DFQATT and CDR2 as SNEGSKA (reference sequence). V gave up 1 base and J gave up 3 bases; unmatched junction bases: 2. The CDR3 protein is CSARASGHYNEQFF. DNA of the CDR3: TGCAGTGCTAGAGCTAGCGGGCACTACAATGAGCAGTTCTTC.

The chain combines TRBV20-1 with TRBJ1-4, with no clear D. The CDR3 has 11 amino acids. Germline CDR1 reads DFQATT; CDR2 reads SNEGSKA (reference sequence). The CDR3 loop reads CIAIPREKLFF. The CDR3 DNA reads TGCATTGCCATCCCCCGGGAAAAACTGTTTTTT.

The V gene is TRBV14, the J gene TRBJ1-1; D is perhaps TRBD1 (6 bases). CDR3 size: 12 residues. Germline V lookup: CDR1 SGHDN, CDR2 FVKESK. V was clipped by 2 bases and J by 9 bases, with 10 bases between them. The CDR3 loop is CASSQYRVKAFF. CDR3 in DNA: TGTGCCAGCAGCCAATACAGGGTAAAAGCTTTCTTT. The whole variable domain, remainder taken from reference TRBV14 and TRBJ1-1, is EAGVTQFPSHSVIEKGQTVTLRCDPISGHDNLYWYRRVMGKEIKFLLHFVKESKQDESGMPNNRFLAERTGGTYSTLKVQPAELEDSGVYFCASSQYRVKAFFGQGTRLTVV.